The rows below give T cell receptor beta chains drawn from one sample of a study of technical replicates of blood from several donors. Sequenced by immunoSEQ multiplex PCR; TCRdb stores in-frame clones only, minus some. The sample records about 75,000 clones, 91% being singletons. Source material: T cells isolated from PBMCs. All receptors derive from a human donor in good health. Some clones in this sample may be carry-over from other donors' samples. Both conserved end residues are part of each CDR3. A D gene is named only where the DNA matches it firmly. Where a row states a size, it is once, few, many or the class of an expanded clone; other rows omit it.

j_gene	abundance	d_gene	v_gene	CDR3nt	CDR3aa
TRBJ2-7	NA	TRBD2	TRBV5-1	TGCGCCAGCAGTTCGACTAGCGGGAGTACCGAGCAGTACTTC	CASSSTSGSTEQYF
TRBJ2-7	few	TRBD2	TRBV2	TGTGCCAGCAGCGCCATAGCGGGAGATATCTACGAGCAGTACTTC	CASSAIAGDIYEQYF
TRBJ1-2	once	NA	TRBV5-5	TGTGCCAGCAGCTTGAAGTCGGGCCAGGGCTATGGCTACACCTTC	CASSLKSGQGYGYTF
TRBJ2-2	NA	NA	TRBV9	TGTGCCGAGCATCACCGAGCGGCGAACACCGGGGAGCTGTTTTTT	CAEHHRAANTGELFF
TRBJ1-1	NA	TRBD1	TRBV11-3	TGTGCCAGCAGCTCGTCCCAGGGGGCCAGTTATGAAGCTTTCTTT	CASSSSQGASYEAFF
TRBJ2-5	NA	TRBD2	TRBV19	TGTGCCAGTACTTCTAGCGGGGCTGCTGGGTCCCAGTACTTC	CASTSSGAAGSQYF
TRBJ1-2	NA	TRBD1	TRBV18	TGTGCCAGCTCGCCCAAACCGGGACAGGGTTATGGCTACACCTTC	CASSPKPGQGYGYTF
TRBJ2-5	NA	NA	TRBV25-1	TGTGCCAGCAGTGAAGAGGGGGAGGGGGAGACCCAGTACTTC	CASSEEGEGETQYF
TRBJ1-1	NA	NA	TRBV11-2	TGTGCCAGCAGCTTAGAGCGATTTGGCACTGAAGCTTTCTTT	CASSLERFGTEAFF
TRBJ2-3	NA	NA	TRBV15	TGTGCCACCAGCAGAGATATAGCGCTTCCAGATACGCAGTATTTT	CATSRDIALPDTQYF